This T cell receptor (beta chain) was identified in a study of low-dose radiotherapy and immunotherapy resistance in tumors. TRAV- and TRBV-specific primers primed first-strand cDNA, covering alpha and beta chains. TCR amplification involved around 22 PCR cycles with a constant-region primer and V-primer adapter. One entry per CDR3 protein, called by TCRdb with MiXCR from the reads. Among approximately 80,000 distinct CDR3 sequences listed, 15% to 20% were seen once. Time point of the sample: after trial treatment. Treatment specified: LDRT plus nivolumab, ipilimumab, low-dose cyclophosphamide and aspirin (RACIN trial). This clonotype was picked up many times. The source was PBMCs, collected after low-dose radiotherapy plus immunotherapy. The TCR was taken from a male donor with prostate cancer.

CDR3 sequence (DNA): TGTGCCAGCAGTCGGACTAGCGCTCTTAGCACAGATACGCAGTATTTT. It yields the protein CASSRTSALSTDTQYF. V usage is TRBV7-2 and J usage is TRBJ2-3, with 9 bases fitting TRBD2. CDR3 length: 16 residues. J gave up 0 bases and V 6 bases, and 7 bases lay outside the gene matches. CDR1 is SGHTA, CDR2 FQGNSA, per germline.